Included here is one TCR beta chain sequence, with context. This specimen comes from a study of shared clonotypes between healthy human individuals. The deep-level immunoSEQ assay was used. Assay: immunoSEQ multiplex PCR; the TCRdb copy retains only in-frame clones and omits some. The table has around 2.5 million clones, approximately 93% seen once. The CDR3 totals 18 residues. CDR1 is SGHTA and CDR2 is FQGTGA in the germline V gene. The J segment lost 3 bases and the V segment lost 4 bases, leaving 9 bases of the junction unmatched. The chain links TRBV7-3 to TRBJ2-3, with TRBD2 matching 14 bases. The sample consisted of naive CD4+ T cells from PBMCs. Regarding subset: CD45RA+ positively selected. The source is a man aged 18 to 30 in good health. Some clones in this sample may be carry-over from other donors' samples. The CDR3 coding sequence is TGTGCCAGCAGCTCACCCCGGGGACTAGCGGGAGAGACAGATACGCAGTATTTT. This encodes CASSSPRGLAGETDTQYF.